This passage covers 16 T cell receptor beta chains from one sample sequenced in a study of blood T cell repertoires in COVID-19. Generated by immunoSEQ multiplex PCR, the TCRdb table keeps only in-frame clones and is missing some. The sample holds 120,000 to 150,000 clones, around 90% seen once. The sample consisted of peripheral blood. The receptor source for this set is a woman in her forties or fifties with acute or convalescent COVID-19.

CDR3 sequence: CASSLDLAGDNEQFF. The CDR3 coding sequence is TGTGCCAGCAGCTTAGATCTCGCAGGCGACAATGAGCAGTTCTTC. V is TRBV7-2 and J is TRBJ2-1; D is undetermined. Germline assignment: CDR1 SGHTA and CDR2 FQGNSA. V was shortened by 1 base and J by 5 bases, with 12 bases between the two germline ends. The CDR3 consists of 15 residues.

This rearrangement joins TRBV19 to TRBJ2-7; 7 nucleotides line up with TRBD1. The germline V gene encodes CDR1 LNHDA and CDR2 SQIVND (reference sequence). CDR3 size: 15 residues. The trim removed 5 bases at V and 1 base at J, leaving 8 bases unmatched. The CDR3 DNA follows: TGTGCCAGTAGTCCCAAGGGGACAGCGTCCTACGAGCAGTACTTC. It translates to CASSPKGTASYEQYF.

This clone was detected only a few times. This chain joins TRBV6-5 and TRBJ1-1; D is unresolved. Germline V CDR1 and CDR2: MNHEY, SVGAGI. The CDR3 sequence is 12 residues long. V was shortened by 7 bases and J by 1 base, with 7 bases between the two germline ends. CDR3 residues: CASIRQNTEAFF. CDR3 nucleotides: TGTGCCAGCATCAGACAGAACACTGAAGCTTTCTTT.

V gene TRBV6-5 combines with J gene TRBJ1-4; D perhaps matches TRBD1 (6 bases). V lost 8 bases and J lost 3, with 10 bases in between. Germline CDR1 reads MNHEY; CDR2 reads SVGAGI. The CDR3 loop spans 13 amino acids. CDR3 amino acids: CASAGASNEKLFF. CDR3 coding DNA: TGTGCCAGCGCGGGGGCCTCTAATGAAAAACTGTTTTTT.

The V gene is TRBV30, the J gene TRBJ1-1; TRBD1 matches 9 bases. Trimming cost V 3 bases and J 5 bases; bases outside gene matches: 10. CDR1 and CDR2 (germline): GTSNPN, SVGIG (reference sequence). CDR3 length: 15 amino acids. The CDR3 region is CAWSTMVDRGTEAFF. Here the CDR3 DNA reads TGTGCCTGGAGCACTATGGTAGACAGGGGGACTGAAGCTTTCTTT.

This clone was recorded only once. This sequence joins TRBV5-1 and TRBJ2-7; TRBD2 matches at 13 bases. V lost 0 bases, J lost 5 bases, and 5 bases stayed unmatched. Germline loops: CDR1 SGHRS, CDR2 YFSETQ. This CDR3 comprises 16 residues. This CDR3 is CASSLVLAGGPHEQYF. CDR3 bases: TGCGCCAGCAGCTTGGTACTAGCGGGAGGGCCCCACGAGCAGTACTTC.

The J gene is TRBJ1-4, the V gene TRBV14; TRBD1 matches at 7 bases. There are 19 residues in the CDR3. Looked up from germline, CDR1 is SGHDN and CDR2 is FVKESK. V lost 4 bases, J lost 0 bases, and 14 bases stayed unmatched. The CDR3 is CASSPHRGSFLATNEKLFF. DNA for the CDR3: TGTGCCAGCAGCCCCCACAGGGGAAGCTTTCTAGCAACTAATGAAAAACTGTTTTTT.

This clone has more than one count but fewer than ten. V gene TRBV19 combines with J gene TRBJ2-7; 8 bases match TRBD2. Germline CDR1 is LNHDA and CDR2 is SQIVND (reference sequence). The CDR3 length is 14 residues. Unmatched junction bases numbered 7, after V lost 6 bases and J lost 3 bases. Here the CDR3 DNA reads TGTGCCAGTAGCCCGGGACTAGTGAACTACGAGCAGTACTTC. This sequence encodes CASSPGLVNYEQYF.

The rearrangement uses TRBV14 and TRBJ2-5, with 7 bases identical to TRBD2. This CDR3 is 15 amino acids long. CDR1 and CDR2 (germline): SGHDN, FVKESK. J gave up 3 bases and V 1 base, and 5 bases lay outside the gene matches. Written as DNA, the CDR3 is TGTGCCAGCAGCCAAGTCCTCCTAGCGGAAGAGACCCAGTACTTC. It codes for CASSQVLLAEETQYF.

This chain joins TRBV4-2 and TRBJ2-3, with D maybe TRBD2 (7 bases). Per the germline V gene, CDR1 is LGHNA and CDR2 is YNFKEQ. The CDR3 consists of 14 residues. V was cut by 4 bases and J by 4 bases, with 12 bases left in between. CDR3 region: CASSLSGGADTQYF. The DNA for the CDR3 is TGTGCCAGCAGCCTATCGGGGGGCGCAGATACGCAGTATTTT.

The chain uses TRBV6-4 and TRBJ1-1, with D possibly matching TRBD1 (6 bases). CDR1 is MRHNA, CDR2 SNTAGT, per germline. The CDR3 sequence is 13 residues long. The V and J ends lost 3 bases and 6 bases respectively, with 11 bases between them. DNA for the CDR3: TGTGCCAGCAGTGAGGAGGGGGGGGCTGAAGCTTTCTTT. Translating gives CASSEEGGAEAFF.

The CDR3 DNA is TGTGCCTGGAGTGTGCTAGCGGGGGCTCCAGATACGCAGTATTTT. Amino acids: CAWSVLAGAPDTQYF. The genes are TRBV30 and TRBJ2-3; 10 bases agree with TRBD2. This CDR3 has 15 residues. The junction had 4 bases not matched to a gene; V was cut back by 0 bases and J by 4 bases. CDR1 is GTSNPN and CDR2 is SVGIG in the germline V gene (reference sequence).

The rearrangement uses TRBV19 and TRBJ1-1; D unresolved. The germline V and J ends were trimmed by 5 bases and 2 bases, with 9 bases remaining between them. CDR3 length: 13 amino acids. Germline V gene lookup returns CDR1 LNHDA and CDR2 SQIVND (reference sequence). Here the CDR3 reads CASSDTDNTEAFF. The CDR3 bases are TGTGCCAGTAGTGACACTGATAACACTGAAGCTTTCTTT. Supplemented by reference TRBV19 and TRBJ1-1, the full variable domain reads DGGITQSPKYLFRKEGQNVTLSCEQNLNHDAMYWYRQDPGQGLRLIYYSQIVNDFQKGDIAEGYSVSREKKESFPLTVTSAQKNPTAFYLCASSDTDNTEAFFGQGTRLTVV.

Turning to this clone: This sample also contains other DNA sequences that code for the same CDR3. V usage is TRBV6-1 and J usage is TRBJ1-5, with D tentatively TRBD1 (6 bases). Trimming removed 2 bases from V and 7 bases from J, with 12 bases in between. The CDR3 covers 14 residues. Germline-derived CDR1 and CDR2 are MNHNS and SASEGT. CDR3 in DNA: TGTGCCAGCAGTGAATTGGGGGCTGGCCAGCCCCAGCATTTT. This codes for CASSELGAGQPQHF.

Written as DNA, the CDR3 is TGCGCCAGCAGTGACCTCGGGGACTATGGCTACACCTTC. Translation: CASSDLGDYGYTF. The V and J genes are TRBV10-1 and TRBJ1-2; D is unclear. Trimming cost V 3 bases and J 3 bases, with 8 bases left between them. The CDR3 extends over 13 amino acids. The germline gives CDR1 WNHNN, CDR2 SYGVQD (reference sequence).

This rearrangement joins TRBV30 to TRBJ1-2, with 9 bases aligning to TRBD1. Trimming at V came to 3 bases and at J to 4 bases, leaving 6 bases not matched to a gene. Germline values: CDR1 GTSNPN, CDR2 SVGIG (reference sequence). The CDR3 runs to 14 residues. The DNA for the CDR3 is TGTGCCTGGAGGATCACAGGGGGCATCTATGGCTACACCTTC. Amino acids: CAWRITGGIYGYTF.